Below are 32 T cell receptor beta chains sequenced from a single sample in a study of OX40 agonist ivuxolimab in advanced cancers. The repertoire was sequenced with immunoSEQ multiplex PCR; TCRdb's copy has only in-frame clones and lacks some. The data show 45,000 to 65,000 clones, more than 65% seen once. The sample was CD4+ or CD8+ T cells sorted from blood, taken in a trial of the OX40 agonist ivuxolimab. These receptors were collected from an adult with an advanced solid tumor such as melanoma, head and neck, liver or kidney cancer.

This rearrangement joins TRBV27 to TRBJ2-7, with D perhaps matching TRBD1 (7 bases). This CDR3 region has 13 residues. V dropped 3 bases and J dropped 4 bases, with 10 bases sitting between them. Germline loops: CDR1 MNHEY, CDR2 SMNVEV (reference sequence). The CDR3 region is CASSFGGQYEQYF. DNA for the CDR3: TGTGCCAGCAGTTTCGGGGGACAGTACGAGCAGTACTTC.

This clone appeared a few times. The rearrangement uses TRBV15 and TRBJ2-7; D may be TRBD1 (6 bases). This CDR3 comprises 14 residues. The germline V gene has CDR1 LNHNV and CDR2 YYDKDF (reference sequence). Trimming took off 0 bases at V and 7 bases at J, with 13 bases between the two ends. The CDR3 coding sequence is TGTGCCACCAGCAGAGACTTGGGGGCCCGGGAGCAGTACTTC. Amino acid sequence: CATSRDLGAREQYF.

The rearrangement links TRBV2 to TRBJ2-1, with D perhaps TRBD1 (6 bases). Trimming stripped 11 bases from V and 4 bases from J, with 18 bases between. The CDR3 extends over 14 amino acids. CDR1 is SNHLY and CDR2 is FYNNEI in the germline V gene. The CDR3 region has the DNA TGTGCCGGGCAAACAGGGACGCCGTACAATGAGCAGTTCTTC. Translation gives CAGQTGTPYNEQFF.

V gene TRBV18 combines with J gene TRBJ2-3; D remains ambiguous. Germline lookup yields CDR1 KGHSH and CDR2 LQKENI. The CDR3 consists of 13 residues. The V end lost 10 bases, the J end lost 1 base, and 12 bases lay between the germline ends. The CDR3 DNA reads TGTGCCACCACTCCCCCAGGCACAGATACGCAGTATTTT. It yields the protein CATTPPGTDTQYF.

V and J are TRBV6-1 and TRBJ2-1; TRBD1 matches 7 bases. CDR1 is MNHNS, CDR2 SASEGT, per germline. J was trimmed by 5 bases and V by 2 bases; bases with no gene match: 6. The CDR3 extends over 15 amino acids. The CDR3 nucleotides are TGTGCCAGCAGTGAACTACAGGGGACCAACAATGAGCAGTTCTTC. This codes for CASSELQGTNNEQFF.

This sequence joins TRBV20-1 and TRBJ2-5; no definite D call. This CDR3 contains 10 residues. Trimming took off 5 bases at V and 2 bases at J, with 3 bases between the two ends. Germline V CDR1 and CDR2: DFQATT, SNEGSKA (reference sequence). In DNA form, the CDR3 reads TGCAGTGCTCGTCAAGAGACCCAGTACTTC. This gives the protein CSARQETQYF.

The CDR3 DNA reads TGTGCCAGTAGCCCGGGACTAGCGGTCTACAATGAGCAGTTCTTC. It codes for CASSPGLAVYNEQFF. The chain employs TRBV19 and TRBJ2-1; 11 nucleotides match TRBD2. V shed 6 bases and J 3 bases; nucleotides not matched to a gene: 4. In germline, CDR1 is LNHDA, CDR2 SQIVND (reference sequence). The CDR3 is 15 amino acids.

The CDR3 reads CATRSPSNYNEQFF. CDR3 bases: TGTGCCACCAGAAGTCCGTCGAATTACAATGAGCAGTTCTTC. This chain links TRBV15 with TRBJ2-1; D is ambiguous. The CDR3 sequence is 14 residues long. The germline V gene has CDR1 LNHNV and CDR2 YYDKDF (reference sequence). The V end was cut by 6 bases, the J end by 4 bases, with 13 bases between. The full variable domain, rest sourced from reference TRBV15 and TRBJ2-1, is DAMVIQNPRYQVTQFGKPVTLSCSQTLNHNVMYWYQQKSSQAPKLLFHYYDKDFNNEADTPDNFQSRRPNTSFCFLDIRSPGLGDTAMYLCATRSPSNYNEQFFGPGTRLTVL.

J is TRBJ1-3 and V is TRBV7-2; 10 bases fit TRBD1. After removal of 1 base from V and 0 bases from J, the junction contained 6 bases not matched to a gene. This CDR3 spans 18 amino acids. Germline V CDR1 and CDR2: SGHTA, FQGNSA. The CDR3 reads CASSLVGQGVNSGNTIYF. CDR3 coding DNA: TGTGCCAGCAGCTTAGTCGGACAGGGGGTCAACTCTGGAAACACCATATATTTT.

V is TRBV27 and J is TRBJ1-1; the D gene is possibly TRBD1 (5 bases). The CDR3 sequence is 14 residues long. V lost 7 bases to trimming and J lost 8 bases, with 20 bases between them. The V gene's germline CDR1 is MNHEY and CDR2 SMNVEV (reference sequence). The CDR3 bases are TGTGCCAGCAATAGGGAAGGGCAGGGACCCGAAGCTTTCTTT. As protein: CASNREGQGPEAFF.

The chain recombines TRBV6-6 with TRBJ1-1, with D unresolved. CDR3 length: 13 residues. Germline V gives CDR1 MNHNY, CDR2 SVGAGI (reference sequence). V lost 8 bases and J 1 base, leaving 11 bases between the germline ends. For the CDR3, the DNA is TGTGCCAGCTGTGGGTTCAGGAACACTGAAGCTTTCTTT. Translating it yields CASCGFRNTEAFF.

This chain connects TRBV11-3 to TRBJ2-1; tentative D call: TRBD1 (5 bases). CDR3 length: 16 amino acids. Germline V gene data show CDR1 as SGHNT and CDR2 as YENEEA. Trimming cost V 1 base and J 1 base, with 11 bases left between them. CDR3 in DNA: TGTGCCAGCAGCTTAGGAAGGGGTCCGTCCTACAATGAGCAGTTCTTC. It yields the protein CASSLGRGPSYNEQFF.

The chain recombines TRBV7-9 with TRBJ1-4, with D perhaps TRBD1 (5 bases). CDR3 length equals 15 residues. The ends were cut back, 1 base at V and 8 bases at J, with 14 bases in the middle. Per germline, CDR1 SEHNR and CDR2 FQNEAQ (reference sequence). The CDR3 nucleotides read TGTGCCAGCAGCTTAGGGGGCGGGCTAATGGAAAAACTGTTTTTT. Protein sequence: CASSLGGGLMEKLFF.

V usage is TRBV5-1 and J usage is TRBJ1-1; a possible D gene is TRBD1 (6 bases). The length of the CDR3 is 16 residues. Germline V gene lookup returns CDR1 SGHRS and CDR2 YFSETQ. V was trimmed by 0 bases and J by 4 bases, leaving 16 bases between them. CDR3 in amino acids: CASSLGDNNPGTEAFF. The CDR3 DNA follows: TGCGCCAGCAGCTTGGGGGACAACAACCCAGGCACTGAAGCTTTCTTT. The complete variable domain, with remaining parts taken from reference TRBV5-1 and TRBJ1-1, reads KAGVTQTPRYLIKTRGQQVTLSCSPISGHRSVSWYQQTPGQGLQFLFEYFSETQRNKGNFPGRFSGRQFSNSRSEMNVSTLELGDSALYLCASSLGDNNPGTEAFFGQGTRLTVV.

The chain combines TRBV2 with TRBJ2-3; TRBD2 might be the D (6 bases). V lost 8 bases and J 3 bases, leaving 12 bases between the germline ends. Per the germline V gene, CDR1 is SNHLY and CDR2 is FYNNEI. This CDR3 spans 13 amino acids. The CDR3 nucleotides are TGTGCCAGCGGAGTTGCGGGGACAGATACGCAGTATTTT. Its translation: CASGVAGTDTQYF.

The chain joins TRBV5-1 to TRBJ2-7; D uncertain. CDR3 size: 14 residues. V dropped 1 base and J dropped 5 bases, with 13 bases sitting between them. The germline V gene has CDR1 SGHRS and CDR2 YFSETQ. CDR3 DNA: TGCGCCAGCAGCTTGAGTTCGGGTGTAGACGAGCAGTACTTC. It yields the protein CASSLSSGVDEQYF.

This clone was seen just once. The sample holds other DNA sequences that translate to the same CDR3. The J gene is TRBJ2-5, the V gene TRBV10-3; 7 bases align to TRBD1. The CDR3 length is 14 residues. J gave up 2 bases and V 1 base, and 1 base lay outside the gene matches. CDR1 and CDR2 (germline): ENHRY, SYGVKD. The CDR3 region is CAISEWTGQETQYF. The CDR3 nucleotides read TGTGCCATCAGTGAGTGGACAGGACAAGAGACCCAGTACTTC.

This chain connects TRBV5-1 to TRBJ1-6; possible D gene TRBD1, 5 bases. V lost 4 bases to trimming and J lost 8 bases, with 19 bases between them. The CDR3 totals 16 residues. Germline V gene sequence: CDR1 SGHRS, CDR2 YFSETQ. CDR3 protein: CASSPNWGRTDSPLHF. CDR3 coding DNA: TGCGCCAGCAGCCCCAATTGGGGCCGGACGGATTCACCCCTCCACTTT.

The genes are TRBV15 and TRBJ2-2; D unclear. Trimming stripped 0 bases from V and 5 bases from J, with 7 bases between. From germline, CDR1 is LNHNV and CDR2 YYDKDF (reference sequence). The CDR3 spans 14 residues. DNA of the CDR3: TGTGCCACCAGCAGAGATCATCAAACCGGGGAGCTGTTTTTT. This sequence encodes CATSRDHQTGELFF.

This chain links TRBV5-6 with TRBJ2-3; TRBD2 agrees at 14 bases. Germline V lookup: CDR1 SGHDT, CDR2 YYEEEE. The junction had 2 bases not matched to a gene; V was cut back by 0 bases and J by 5 bases. CDR3 length equals 16 residues. The CDR3 loop reads CASSLGTSGGKDTQYF. Written as DNA, the CDR3 is TGTGCCAGCAGCTTGGGGACTAGCGGGGGGAAAGATACGCAGTATTTT.

The chain combines TRBV7-2 with TRBJ1-2, with D possibly TRBD1 on 6 matching bases. Germline CDR1 is SGHTA and CDR2 is FQGNSA. V lost 5 bases, J lost 2 bases, and 12 bases lay in between. The CDR3 consists of 14 residues. Written as DNA, the CDR3 is TGTGCCAGCAGCCCCCAGACAGGCAACTATGGCTACACCTTC. Translating it yields CASSPQTGNYGYTF.

The genes are TRBV6-5 and TRBJ1-2, with a possible D match to TRBD1 (5 bases). The CDR3 has 15 amino acids. Trimming cost V 6 bases and J 3 bases, with 17 bases left between them. The germline CDR1 and CDR2 sequences are MNHEY and SVGAGI. The CDR3 sequence: CASSTGGGRYYGYTF. The CDR3 DNA sequence: TGTGCCAGCAGCACCGGGGGAGGGAGATACTATGGCTACACCTTC.

The rearrangement joins TRBV5-8 to TRBJ1-4, with D possibly TRBD1 on 6 matching bases. CDR3 length equals 15 residues. V was clipped by 3 bases and J by 10 bases, with 19 bases between them. Germline loops: CDR1 SGHTS, CDR2 YDEGEE. DNA for the CDR3: TGTGCCAGCAGCTGGGGACGGCAGGGGACCGGAAAACTGTTTTTT. Translating gives CASSWGRQGTGKLFF. Based on the CDR3 plus reference TRBV5-8 and TRBJ1-4, the full variable domain is EAGVTQSPTHLIKTRGQQATLRCSPISGHTSVYWYQQALGLGLQFLLWYDEGEERNRGNFPPRFSGRQFPNYSSELNVNALELEDSALYLCASSWGRQGTGKLFFGSGTQLSVL.

The chain combines TRBV11-3 with TRBJ1-3; 7 positions agree with TRBD1. The V segment lost 4 bases and the J segment 2 bases; nucleotides outside the gene matches: 5. This CDR3 has 15 amino acids. Germline CDR1 is SGHNT and CDR2 is YENEEA. The CDR3 spells CASSSTGLPGNTIYF. The CDR3 nucleotides are TGTGCCAGCAGCTCGACAGGGCTGCCTGGAAACACCATATATTTT.

This clone was detected a few times. The J gene is TRBJ2-5, the V gene TRBV18; D may be TRBD2 (5 bases). Germline V lookup: CDR1 KGHSH, CDR2 LQKENI. CDR3 length: 12 residues. The V and J ends lost 3 bases and 5 bases respectively, with 7 bases between them. Here the CDR3 DNA reads TGTGCCAGCTCACCCGGCGGGGAGACCCAGTACTTC. It codes for CASSPGGETQYF.

The chain couples TRBV7-2 to TRBJ1-1; possibly TRBD1 for D (6 bases). V lost 2 bases to trimming and J lost 2 bases, with 12 bases between them. The CDR3 loop spans 15 amino acids. Germline V gene data show CDR1 as SGHTA and CDR2 as FQGNSA. The CDR3 DNA reads as TGTGCCAGCAGCTTATATAGGGGGAGTAACACTGAAGCTTTCTTT. Amino acids: CASSLYRGSNTEAFF.

This chain links TRBV2 with TRBJ1-2, with 8 bases that match TRBD1. This CDR3 is built from 13 residues. Germline V gene lookup returns CDR1 SNHLY and CDR2 FYNNEI. Trimming cost V 6 bases and J 4 bases; bases outside gene matches: 4. This CDR3 is CASRTGGGYGYTF. The CDR3 region has the DNA TGTGCCAGCAGAACAGGGGGAGGCTATGGCTACACCTTC.

The J gene is TRBJ2-3, the V gene TRBV19; D not certain. Trimming took off 2 bases at V and 2 bases at J, with 11 bases between the two ends. The V gene's germline CDR1 is LNHDA and CDR2 SQIVND (reference sequence). The CDR3 totals 15 residues. CDR3 amino acids: CASSILDSYTDTQYF. DNA for the CDR3: TGTGCCAGTAGTATACTTGACTCTTACACAGATACGCAGTATTTT.

V gene TRBV5-1 combines with J gene TRBJ1-4; possible D gene TRBD1, 6 bases. The V end lost 4 bases, the J end lost 2 bases, and 15 bases lay between the germline ends. CDR3 size: 16 residues. Germline V gene sequence: CDR1 SGHRS, CDR2 YFSETQ. Here the CDR3 reads CASSPRGGRTNEKLFF. DNA of the CDR3: TGCGCCAGCAGCCCGAGGGGGGGGCGGACTAATGAAAAACTGTTTTTT. Full variable domain (outside the CDR3, taken from reference TRBV5-1 and TRBJ1-4): KAGVTQTPRYLIKTRGQQVTLSCSPISGHRSVSWYQQTPGQGLQFLFEYFSETQRNKGNFPGRFSGRQFSNSRSEMNVSTLELGDSALYLCASSPRGGRTNEKLFFGSGTQLSVL.

This rearrangement joins TRBV2 to TRBJ2-3; 9 bases match TRBD2. This CDR3 has 15 amino acids. CDR1 and CDR2 from the germline V gene are SNHLY and FYNNEI. The ends lost 7 bases at V and 5 bases at J; junction bases unmatched: 10. CDR3 nucleotides: TGTGCCAGCAAGGAGAAAGGCGGGGGGGTAGATACGCAGTATTTT. Its protein is CASKEKGGGVDTQYF. Filled out from reference TRBV2 and TRBJ2-3, the complete variable domain reads EPEVTQTPSHQVTQMGQEVILRCVPISNHLYFYWYRQILGQKVEFLVSFYNNEISEKSEIFDDQFSVERPDGSNFTLKIRSTKLEDSAMYFCASKEKGGGVDTQYFGPGTRLTVL.

Concerning this clone: This CDR3 is also generated by other DNA sequences in the sample. V is TRBV5-1 and J is TRBJ1-1; no clear D gene. Trimming shortened V by 2 bases and J by 3 bases, and 8 bases separated the two germline ends. Germline V gene data show CDR1 as SGHRS and CDR2 as YFSETQ. The CDR3 runs to 13 residues. CDR3 nucleotide sequence: TGCGCCAGCAGCTTACTGGGTGACACTGAAGCTTTCTTT. Translated, it gives CASSLLGDTEAFF.

The J gene is TRBJ1-4, the V gene TRBV18; 7 bases map to TRBD1. The germline V gene has CDR1 KGHSH and CDR2 LQKENI. The CDR3 loop spans 16 amino acids. Losses at the gene ends were 3 bases for V and 3 bases for J; bases not matched to a gene: 7. The CDR3 spells CASSPGQDSANEKLFF. In nucleotides, the CDR3 is TGTGCCAGCTCACCTGGACAGGACTCAGCTAATGAAAAACTGTTTTTT.